The 29 T cell receptor beta chains in this list originate from one sample, sequenced in a study of cytomegalovirus exposure and HLA in healthy donors. The PCR contained 60 Vbeta and 13 Jbeta primers. Libraries were prepared by immunoSEQ multiplex PCR; TCRdb keeps only in-frame clonotypes and omits some of them. This sample's table reports roughly 200,000 clones. Sequencing was carried out using PBMCs. All receptors derive from a man aged 30-40 years in good health and CMV-seronegative.

The CDR3 region has the DNA TGTGCCAGCAGCGAGAGGGTGGGACAGTCTTCTGGAAACACCATATATTTT. This gives the protein CASSERVGQSSGNTIYF. V usage is TRBV9 and J usage is TRBJ1-3; 7 bases are a match to TRBD1. The germline V gene encodes CDR1 SGDLS and CDR2 YYNGEE. With V trimmed by 3 bases and J by 1 base, 10 bases remained unmatched. The CDR3 spans 17 residues.

The chain joins TRBV5-4 to TRBJ2-3; 14 bases fit TRBD2. This CDR3 comprises 17 residues. The germline V gene has CDR1 SGHNT and CDR2 YYREEE (reference sequence). Unmatched junction bases numbered 2, after V lost 2 bases and J lost 0 bases. CDR3: CASSLGLAGGSTDTQYF. CDR3 nucleotide sequence: TGTGCCAGCAGCTTAGGACTAGCGGGGGGAAGCACAGATACGCAGTATTTT. Full variable domain (rest looked up from reference TRBV5-4 and TRBJ2-3): ETGVTQSPTHLIKTRGQQVTLRCSSQSGHNTVSWYQQALGQGPQFIFQYYREEENGRGNFPPRFSGLQFPNYSSELNVNALELDDSALYLCASSLGLAGGSTDTQYFGPGTRLTVL.

The chain links TRBV6-1 to TRBJ2-2; weak D call: TRBD2 (6 bases). Germline-derived CDR1 and CDR2 are MNHNS and SASEGT. Trimming removed 11 bases at V and 7 bases at J, with 14 bases between. The CDR3 is 12 residues long. CDR3 sequence: CALSGGGGELFF. The CDR3 DNA is TGTGCCCTTTCCGGGGGAGGCGGGGAGCTGTTTTTT.

J is TRBJ1-1 and V is TRBV7-8, with D unresolved. Germline CDR1 SGHVS, CDR2 FQNEAQ. This CDR3 region has 11 residues. The germline V and J ends were trimmed by 5 bases and 10 bases, with 11 bases remaining between them. The CDR3 spells CASSPSRVAFF. CDR3 nucleotide sequence: TGTGCCAGCAGCCCGAGTAGAGTAGCTTTCTTT.

V gene TRBV19 combines with J gene TRBJ1-1; TRBD1 is a possible D gene (6 bases). V gave up 7 bases and J gave up 5 bases, with 26 bases separating them. The CDR3 contains 17 residues. CDR1 and CDR2 from the germline V gene are LNHDA and SQIVND (reference sequence). The CDR3: CASTHANPGGKGTEAFF. CDR3 nucleotides: TGTGCCAGTACCCACGCAAACCCGGGGGGCAAGGGGACTGAAGCTTTCTTT. The full variable domain, rest sourced from reference TRBV19 and TRBJ1-1, is DGGITQSPKYLFRKEGQNVTLSCEQNLNHDAMYWYRQDPGQGLRLIYYSQIVNDFQKGDIAEGYSVSREKKESFPLTVTSAQKNPTAFYLCASTHANPGGKGTEAFFGQGTRLTVV.

This rearrangement joins TRBV7-9 to TRBJ1-1; weak D call: TRBD1 (5 bases). The CDR3 sequence is 13 residues long. Germline values: CDR1 SEHNR, CDR2 FQNEAQ (reference sequence). V was shortened by 3 bases and J by 6 bases, with 11 bases between the two germline ends. CDR3 coding DNA: TGTGCCAGCAGCTTGGGGTGGGGCTCTGAAGCTTTCTTT. It translates to CASSLGWGSEAFF.

The chain joins TRBV5-1 to TRBJ1-5, with D tentatively TRBD1 (6 bases). The CDR3 extends over 14 amino acids. Trimming stripped 2 bases from V and 6 bases from J, with 12 bases between. The germline V gene encodes CDR1 SGHRS and CDR2 YFSETQ. CDR3 amino acids: CASSLQGGSQPQHF. CDR3 nucleotides: TGCGCCAGCAGCTTACAGGGTGGAAGTCAGCCCCAGCATTTT.

The rearrangement uses TRBV6-4 and TRBJ2-7, with D unclear. V was clipped by 2 bases and J by 0 bases, with 8 bases between them. Germline V gives CDR1 MRHNA, CDR2 SNTAGT. The CDR3 is 14 amino acids. In DNA form, the CDR3 reads TGTGCCAGCAGTGACAGTTCCAGCTCCTACGAGCAGTACTTC. Protein sequence: CASSDSSSSYEQYF.

The rearrangement uses TRBV15 and TRBJ1-5; maybe TRBD1 (5 bases). The CDR3 is 17 amino acids. Per germline, CDR1 LNHNV and CDR2 YYDKDF (reference sequence). Trimming left V 0 bases short and J 3 bases short, with 15 bases between. Written as DNA, the CDR3 is TGTGCCACCAGCAGAGATCCTCGCGACAGAGTCAATCAGCCCCAGCATTTT. Residues: CATSRDPRDRVNQPQHF.

The V gene is TRBV14, the J gene TRBJ2-1, with D uncertain. V was cut by 1 base and J by 12 bases, with 16 bases left in between. The CDR3 spans 14 residues. Germline lookup yields CDR1 SGHDN and CDR2 FVKESK. The CDR3 reads CASSQGGRSVVQFF. The CDR3 DNA is TGTGCCAGCAGCCAAGGCGGTAGGTCCGTCGTGCAGTTCTTC.

This chain connects TRBV27 to TRBJ2-1; tentatively, D is TRBD1 (7 bases). The CDR3 totals 16 residues. V was pared by 2 bases and J by 12 bases, with 23 bases between. Germline CDR1 is MNHEY and CDR2 is SMNVEV (reference sequence). CDR3 bases: TGTGCCAGCAGTTTAGCCCGGGACAGAACTCGGGAGTGGCAGTTCTTC. Protein: CASSLARDRTREWQFF.

V gene TRBV5-1 combines with J gene TRBJ2-2; weak D call: TRBD1 (5 bases). The germline gives CDR1 SGHRS, CDR2 YFSETQ. The germline V and J ends were trimmed by 0 bases and 6 bases, with 12 bases remaining between them. The CDR3 loop spans 15 amino acids. The CDR3 nucleotides read TGCGCCAGCAGCTTGGTCGGCAGGGTCCCCGGGGAGCTGTTTTTT. Protein: CASSLVGRVPGELFF. Full variable domain (rest looked up from reference TRBV5-1 and TRBJ2-2): KAGVTQTPRYLIKTRGQQVTLSCSPISGHRSVSWYQQTPGQGLQFLFEYFSETQRNKGNFPGRFSGRQFSNSRSEMNVSTLELGDSALYLCASSLVGRVPGELFFGEGSRLTVL.

The CDR3 region is CASSLGPGEFYEQYF. In DNA form, the CDR3 reads TGTGCCAGCAGCCTCGGACCGGGAGAATTCTACGAGCAGTACTTC. The chain uses TRBV13 and TRBJ2-5; tentatively, D is TRBD2 (6 bases). The DNA end favors TRBJ2-7, so the J call may be wrong. Germline loops: CDR1 PRHDT, CDR2 FYEKMQ (reference sequence). This CDR3 contains 15 residues.

V usage is TRBV14 and J usage is TRBJ2-5; D is unresolved. The DNA end is a closer match to TRBJ2-7, so the J assignment may be wrong. CDR1 and CDR2 from the germline V gene are SGHDN and FVKESK. The CDR3 contains 14 residues. CDR3 region: CASSQQIPPYEQYF. In DNA, the CDR3 is TGTGCCAGCAGCCAGCAAATTCCCCCCTACGAGCAGTACTTC.

The rearrangement links TRBV6-6 to TRBJ2-1; TRBD2 matches 11 bases. The V gene end was trimmed by 8 bases and the J gene end by 4 bases; junction bases not matched to a gene: 1. Germline CDR1 reads MNHNY; CDR2 reads SVGAGI (reference sequence). The CDR3 runs 13 residues. As DNA, the CDR3 is TGTGCCAGCGGGACTAGCGGATACAATGAGCAGTTCTTC. Protein sequence: CASGTSGYNEQFF.

The chain uses TRBV4-3 and TRBJ1-2; 7 positions match TRBD1. The V segment lost 3 bases and the J segment 4 bases; nucleotides outside the gene matches: 8. The CDR3 sequence is 15 residues long. Per the germline V gene, CDR1 is LGHNA and CDR2 is YSLEER. CDR3 residues: CASSQGPTGSYGYTF. CDR3 in DNA: TGCGCCAGCAGCCAGGGTCCGACAGGGTCCTATGGCTACACCTTC.

The gene calls are TRBV7-6 and TRBJ1-3, with D hard to call. The germline V and J ends were trimmed by 7 bases and 0 bases, with 13 bases remaining between them. Germline loops: CDR1 SGHVS, CDR2 FNYEAQ. The CDR3 consists of 15 residues. The DNA of the CDR3 is TGTGCCAGCACCCTTCGAGGGCCCTCTGGAAACACCATATATTTT. As protein: CASTLRGPSGNTIYF.

The CDR3: CASSSTGLAGETQYF. CDR3 bases: TGTGCCAGCAGTTCGACCGGACTAGCGGGAGAAACGCAGTATTTT. The chain combines TRBV4-2 with TRBJ2-3, with TRBD2 identical over 13 bases. This CDR3 contains 15 residues. CDR1 is LGHNA and CDR2 is YNFKEQ in the germline V gene. The V and J ends lost 6 bases and 9 bases, in that order; junction bases with no gene match: 9.

The V and J genes are TRBV19 and TRBJ2-7, with TRBD2 identical over 14 bases. With 0 bases clipped from V and 5 bases from J, the junction kept 18 bases outside the gene matches. The germline V gene has CDR1 LNHDA and CDR2 SQIVND (reference sequence). CDR3 size: 21 residues. CDR3 in amino acids: CASSIDLYGLAGGTPKNEQYF. CDR3 DNA sequence: TGTGCCAGTAGTATAGATCTATACGGACTAGCGGGAGGCACTCCTAAAAACGAGCAGTACTTC.

The genes are TRBV6-5 and TRBJ1-6; D gene ambiguous. Between the trimmed V and J ends, which lost 5 bases and 7 bases, there was a span of 6 bases. CDR1 and CDR2 (germline): MNHEY, SVGAGI. The CDR3 sequence is 12 residues long. The CDR3 spells CASSESNSPLHF. CDR3 nucleotide sequence: TGTGCCAGCAGTGAGAGCAATTCACCCCTCCACTTT.

The chain uses TRBV6-4 and TRBJ1-2; unclear D gene. V was clipped by 3 bases and J by 4 bases, with 12 bases between them. The CDR3 covers 14 residues. CDR1 and CDR2 (germline): MRHNA, SNTAGT. The CDR3: CASSESGIGYGYTF. CDR3 nucleotides: TGTGCCAGCAGTGAGTCGGGAATTGGCTATGGCTACACCTTC.

This rearrangement joins TRBV4-1 to TRBJ2-7; D gene unclear. V was pared by 1 base and J by 3 bases, with 22 bases between. Germline CDR1 reads MGHRA; CDR2 reads YSYEKL. CDR3 size: 18 residues. The CDR3 here is CASSQAGFPGWQDYEQYF. In DNA form, the CDR3 reads TGCGCCAGCAGCCAAGCAGGATTTCCAGGTTGGCAGGACTACGAGCAGTACTTC.

The V and J genes are TRBV7-9 and TRBJ2-5, with D perhaps matching TRBD2 (5 bases). This CDR3 has 14 amino acids. Germline lookup yields CDR1 SEHNR and CDR2 FQNEAQ (reference sequence). Trimming left V 5 bases short and J 3 bases short, with 13 bases between. CDR3: CASSPGGREETQYF. The CDR3 DNA reads as TGTGCCAGCAGCCCCGGAGGCCGGGAAGAGACCCAGTACTTC.

The chain carries TRBV6-6 and TRBJ1-2; unclear D gene. The CDR3 runs to 16 residues. Trimming removed 0 bases at V and 4 bases at J, with 15 bases between. Germline V gene data show CDR1 as MNHNY and CDR2 as SVGAGI (reference sequence). CDR3 in amino acids: CASSYSIGGNSYGYTF. The CDR3 DNA sequence: TGTGCCAGCAGTTACTCGATTGGAGGTAATTCCTATGGCTACACCTTC.

V and J are TRBV10-1 and TRBJ1-2, with 8 bases aligning to TRBD1. Germline V lookup: CDR1 WNHNN, CDR2 SYGVQD (reference sequence). V shed 2 bases and J 6 bases; nucleotides not matched to a gene: 5. The CDR3 covers 14 residues. The CDR3 nucleotides are TGCGCCAGCAGTGAGAAAAGGACAGGGAATGGCTACACCTTC. It translates to CASSEKRTGNGYTF.

The chain has TRBV5-1 and TRBJ1-4, with 8 positions matching TRBD1. CDR1 is SGHRS and CDR2 is YFSETQ in the germline V gene. V gave up 4 bases and J gave up 3 bases; unmatched junction bases: 5. This CDR3 is built from 15 residues. This CDR3 is CASSIPGQANEKLFF. The CDR3 nucleotides are TGCGCCAGCAGCATCCCGGGACAGGCTAATGAAAAACTGTTTTTT.

This chain joins TRBV5-1 and TRBJ1-2, with TRBD1 identical over 9 bases. The CDR3 has 13 residues. CDR1 is SGHRS and CDR2 is YFSETQ in the germline V gene. Losses at the gene ends were 3 bases for V and 8 bases for J; bases not matched to a gene: 5. As DNA, the CDR3 is TGCGCCAGCAGCTGGGACAGGGTGGGCGGCTACACCTTC. This encodes CASSWDRVGGYTF.

The CDR3 sequence: CASSQVPGQVTSYEQYF. The CDR3 DNA reads as TGTGCCAGTAGTCAAGTCCCGGGACAGGTTACCAGCTACGAGCAGTACTTC. This rearrangement joins TRBV19 to TRBJ2-7, with 8 bases identical to TRBD1. In germline, CDR1 is LNHDA, CDR2 SQIVND (reference sequence). The CDR3 has 17 residues. V lost 5 bases and J lost 3; bases outside the gene matches: 15.

The chain joins TRBV10-3 to TRBJ1-2; D remains unclear. The CDR3 totals 13 residues. CDR1 is ENHRY, CDR2 SYGVKD, per germline. V was clipped by 3 bases and J by 3 bases, with 8 bases between them. CDR3 sequence reads: CAISEGEHYGYTF. The CDR3 bases are TGTGCCATCAGTGAAGGAGAGCACTATGGCTACACCTTC.